What follows are 21 T cell receptor beta chains derived from one specimen sequenced in a study of tumor and adjacent non-tumor tissue in lung cancer. This sample's RNA came from whole unsorted tissue. Three rounds of nested PCR, following a modified ARM-PCR protocol, produced the TCRbeta library. A single record per CDR3 protein comes from TCRdb applying MiXCR to the multiplex PCR reads. Of approximately 130,000 distinct CDR3 sequences listed, 66% are singletons. The sequenced sample consisted of lung tumor tissue. The receptors stem from a man younger than 40 with non-small cell lung cancer.

This clonotype was seen more than once but under ten times. A much larger clone sits a single nucleotide away, making a read error possible. The CDR3 sequence is CASGPTGRYGYTF. For the CDR3, the DNA is TGCGCCAGCGGCCCTACAGGTCGCTATGGCTACACCTTC. The chain joins TRBV4-3 to TRBJ1-2, with D tentatively TRBD1 (5 bases). V was pared by 8 bases and J by 4 bases, with 14 bases between. CDR3 size: 13 residues. Germline CDR1 reads LGHNA; CDR2 reads YSLEER.

Ten or more counts support this clonotype. The chain is built from TRBV5-5 and TRBJ2-7; no clear D. V dropped 5 bases and J dropped 2 bases, with 14 bases sitting between them. Germline V gene sequence: CDR1 SGHKS, CDR2 YYEKEE (reference sequence). CDR3 length equals 14 residues. Written as DNA, the CDR3 is TGTGCCAGCAGTTCGGAGAGTGTTACCTACGAGCAGTACTTC. This sequence encodes CASSSESVTYEQYF.

The table lists this clonotype with a count of one. A single base separates this from a much larger clone, so it may be a read error. Likely a read error: the CDR3 ends without its conserved phenylalanine or tryptophan. J is TRBJ2-1 and V is TRBV12-3 or TRBV12-4, with 7 bases aligning to TRBD1. J was trimmed by 2 bases and V by 6 bases; bases with no gene match: 7. This CDR3 contains 15 residues. CDR3 DNA sequence: TGTGCCAGCAGCAATGGACAGGCAGCCTACAATGAGCAGTTCTCC. Translation gives CASSNGQAAYNEQFS.

This clonotype was seen repeatedly, ten times or more. The chain recombines TRBV6-2 or TRBV6-3 with TRBJ2-6; a weak D match, TRBD1 (5 bases). Germline CDR1 reads MNHEY; CDR2 reads SVGEGT. V was trimmed by 1 base and J by 0 bases, leaving 13 bases between them. The CDR3 is made up of 18 amino acids. As DNA, the CDR3 is TGTGCCAGCAGTTACTACGGACAAATTCGCTCTGGGGCCAACGTCCTGACTTTC. Protein sequence: CASSYYGQIRSGANVLTF.

Comment on this clonotype: Relative to the germline gene, one junction end is altered; a read error may explain this. V is TRBV29-1 and J is TRBJ1-2, with D perhaps matching TRBD1 (6 bases). Per germline, CDR1 SQVTM and CDR2 ANQGSEA. CDR3 size: 15 residues. The CDR3 loop reads CGVDVAGAILGGYSF. DNA for the CDR3: TGCGGCGTTGATGTGGCAGGGGCGATTCTGGGAGGCTACTCCTTC.

The J gene is TRBJ1-1, the V gene TRBV20-1; D possibly corresponds to TRBD1 (5 bases). This CDR3 is 13 amino acids long. Germline V gene data show CDR1 as DFQATT and CDR2 as SNEGSKA (reference sequence). V was shortened by 3 bases and J by 2 bases, with 10 bases between the two germline ends. The CDR3 loop is CSASIGTNTEAFF. Here the CDR3 DNA reads TGCAGTGCTAGCATCGGGACTAACACTGAAGCTTTCTTT.

A remark on this clonotype: One base away lies a much larger clone, so this may be a sequencing read error. The chain is built from TRBV6-5 and TRBJ2-3; possible D gene TRBD2, 6 bases. Trimming stripped 7 bases from V and 1 base from J, with 21 bases between. CDR3 length: 17 amino acids. The V gene's germline CDR1 is MNHEY and CDR2 SVGAGI. The CDR3 DNA reads as TGTGCCAGCAAGACCGGGTCTAGCGATTGGGGCACAGATACGCAGTATTTT. This translates into CASKTGSSDWGTDTQYF.

On this clonotype: A much larger clone is a single base away; this may be a read error. CDR3 region: CASRGYGGTEALF. The CDR3 DNA is TGTGCCAGCAGGGGCTACGGGGGCACTGAAGCTCTCTTT. V and J are TRBV12-3 or TRBV12-4 and TRBJ1-1; TRBD1 might be the D (6 bases). The CDR3 runs to 13 residues.

The chain couples TRBV6-2 or TRBV6-3 to TRBJ2-3; 7 nucleotides agree with TRBD2. Per the germline V gene, CDR1 is MNHEY and CDR2 is SVGEGT. CDR3 length: 16 amino acids. V dropped 6 bases and J dropped 0; count of bases not matched to a gene: 9. The CDR3 nucleotides are TGTGCCAGCAGAGAAAGGGGAGGGCAAAGCACAGATACGCAGTATTTT. It codes for CASRERGGQSTDTQYF.

Of note for this clonotype: Given a much more abundant clone one base away, this may be a read error. This chain connects TRBV10-2 to TRBJ2-7; 9 bases align to TRBD2. Germline CDR1 reads WSHSY; CDR2 reads SAAADI. The CDR3 loop spans 15 amino acids. CDR3 amino acids: CVSSEILAGTYEQYF. In DNA, the CDR3 is TGCGTCAGCAGTGAGATCCTAGCGGGGACCTACGAGCAGTACTTC.

This clonotype was observed a handful of times. The V gene is TRBV12-3 or TRBV12-4, the J gene TRBJ1-1; 7 nucleotides match TRBD1. This CDR3 is 14 amino acids long. Trimming at V came to 6 bases and at J to 1 base, leaving 5 bases not matched to a gene. The CDR3 is CASRPGTENTEAFF. CDR3 bases: TGTGCCAGCAGACCTGGGACAGAGAACACTGAAGCTTTCTTT.

This clonotype was found many times. The gene calls are TRBV4-1 and TRBJ2-1; 10 positions agree with TRBD1. Germline CDR1 reads MGHRA; CDR2 reads YSYEKL. CDR3 length: 15 residues. Trimming removed 3 bases from V and 3 bases from J; junction bases left unmatched: 2. This CDR3 is CASSQTGGDYNEQFF. The CDR3, as DNA: TGCGCCAGCAGCCAGACAGGGGGCGACTACAATGAGCAGTTCTTC.

This clonotype occurred many times. V and J are TRBV28 and TRBJ2-1; D possibly corresponds to TRBD2 (5 bases). Deletions cut 3 bases from V and 7 bases from J, with 16 bases between. Germline CDR1 and CDR2: MDHEN and SYDVKM. The CDR3 spans 15 residues. CDR3 bases: TGTGCCAGCAGTTTTCTGGGGTTTTCGGGGAATGAGCAGTTCTTC. This gives the protein CASSFLGFSGNEQFF.

This clonotype appeared many times. This chain uses TRBV29-1 with TRBJ1-1; D is perhaps TRBD1 (5 bases). CDR3 length: 13 residues. Per the germline V gene, CDR1 is SQVTM and CDR2 is ANQGSEA. Trimming removed 7 bases at V and 1 base at J, with 13 bases between. The CDR3 reads CSAVTDPNTEAFF. CDR3 in DNA: TGCAGCGCCGTGACAGATCCGAACACTGAAGCTTTCTTT. Using reference TRBV29-1 and TRBJ1-1 for the parts outside the CDR3, the full variable domain is SAVISQKPSRDICQRGTSLTIQCQVDSQVTMMFWYRQQPGQSLTLIATANQGSEATYESGFVIDKFPISRPNLTFSTLTVSNMSPEDSSIYLCSAVTDPNTEAFFGQGTRLTVV.

As to this clonotype: The CDR3 carries no conserved terminal phenylalanine or tryptophan, so it likely arises from a read error. This chain joins TRBV20-1 and TRBJ1-5; D uncertain. This CDR3 contains 13 residues. Trimming cost V 3 bases and J 3 bases, with 9 bases left between them. CDR1 is DFQATT and CDR2 is SNEGSKA in the germline V gene (reference sequence). The CDR3 nucleotides read TGCAGTGCTAGGACGGGAAACAATCAGCCCCAGCATCCT. Its translation: CSARTGNNQPQHP.

This clonotype was seen a single time. Sequence at one end of the junction differs from germline and may be a read error. The chain is built from TRBV10-3 and TRBJ2-7, with 14 bases matching TRBD2. This CDR3 spans 17 amino acids. Germline values: CDR1 ENHRY, CDR2 SYGVKD. CDR3 sequence (DNA): TGTGCCATCAGTAAGTCGGCGGGACTAGCGGGGGACTACAAGAAGTACTTC. Translation gives CAISKSAGLAGDYKKYF.

For this clonotype: Germline and junction disagree at one end, which may indicate a read error. The chain employs TRBV11-2 and TRBJ1-2; D unclear. Germline V lookup: CDR1 SGHAT, CDR2 FQNNGV. The CDR3 totals 13 residues. In DNA form, the CDR3 reads TGTACCAGCAGCTTAGATAGGCGGGAAGGCTACACCTTC. Its protein is CTSSLDRREGYTF.

This clonotype has a single count. The conserved closing phenylalanine or tryptophan is absent in this CDR3, likely reflecting a read error. The V call is TRBV11-2, the J call TRBJ2-7, with 8 bases aligning to TRBD1. CDR1 and CDR2 from the germline V gene are SGHAT and FQNNGV. The CDR3 covers 17 residues. The CDR3 loop reads CVSSRTAGTGVSYEQYS. The CDR3 bases are TGTGTCAGCAGCCGAACGGCCGGGACAGGCGTCTCCTACGAGCAGTACTCC.

Concerning this clonotype itself: No conserved phenylalanine or tryptophan ends this CDR3, so it is likely a read error. The chain joins TRBV11-3 to TRBJ2-2; D remains unclear. CDR1 and CDR2 (germline): SGHNT, YENEEA. V lost 2 bases, J lost 7 bases, and 8 bases lay in between. This CDR3 spans 13 amino acids. CDR3 bases: TGTGCCAGCAGCTTATTCAGCATCGGGGAGCTGTTTTGT. This encodes CASSLFSIGELFC.

This clonotype was detected a few times. The rearrangement joins TRBV5-5 to TRBJ2-1; perhaps TRBD2 as D (6 bases). The germline V gene has CDR1 SGHKS and CDR2 YYEKEE (reference sequence). This CDR3 is 13 amino acids long. V was trimmed by 3 bases and J by 6 bases, leaving 10 bases between them. The chain's CDR3 is CASSSSGGNEQFF. The CDR3 DNA reads as TGTGCCAGCAGCTCTTCCGGGGGCAATGAGCAGTTCTTC.

Points on this clonotype: One junction end does not reproduce the germline sequence, and a read error may be involved. Written as DNA, the CDR3 is TGTGCCAGCAGTTACAACGGGGGAGTCCTCAGAACCCAGCACTTC. Translation: CASSYNGGVLRTQHF. J is TRBJ2-5 and V is TRBV6-5; the D gene is possibly TRBD2 (6 bases). The CDR3 is 15 residues long. Germline V gene sequence: CDR1 MNHEY, CDR2 SVGAGI.